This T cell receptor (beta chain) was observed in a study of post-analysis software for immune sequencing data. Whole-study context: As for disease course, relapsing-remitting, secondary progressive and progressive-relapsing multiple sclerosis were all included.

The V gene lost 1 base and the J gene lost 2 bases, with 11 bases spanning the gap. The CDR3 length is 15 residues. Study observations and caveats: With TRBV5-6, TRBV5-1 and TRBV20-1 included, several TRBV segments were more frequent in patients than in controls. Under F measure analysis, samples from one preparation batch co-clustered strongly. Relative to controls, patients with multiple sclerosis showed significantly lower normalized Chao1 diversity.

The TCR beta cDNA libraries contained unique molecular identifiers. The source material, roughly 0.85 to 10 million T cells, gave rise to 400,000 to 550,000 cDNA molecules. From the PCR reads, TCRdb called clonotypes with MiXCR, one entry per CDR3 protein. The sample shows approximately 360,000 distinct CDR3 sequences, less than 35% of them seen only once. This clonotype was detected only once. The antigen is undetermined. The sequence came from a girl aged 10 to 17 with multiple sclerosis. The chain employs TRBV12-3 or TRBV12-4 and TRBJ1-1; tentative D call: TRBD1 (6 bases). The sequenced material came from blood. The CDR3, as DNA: TGTGCCAGCAGTTTAGGGACAGCCTTCAACACTGAAGCTTTCTTT. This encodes CASSLGTAFNTEAFF.